This is a list of T cell receptor beta chains from one sample in a study of CD8 T cells in ankylosing spondylitis. TCRdb reanalysed the 5' RACE reads using MiXCR and keeps one entry per CDR3 protein. The table shows about 750,000 distinct CDR3 sequences, with around 20% occurring only once. Sequencing was carried out using blood, either unsorted or a sorted T cell fraction (not recorded which). These receptors came from a male donor with ankylosing spondylitis. The CDR3 runs from the conserved cysteine through the conserved F or W. A D gene is named only where the DNA matches it firmly. Clone size, where shown, is once, few, many, or a class for clones that have expanded.

clone_size	d_call	v_call	j_call	cdr3_nt	cdr3_aa
few	TRBD2	TRBV29-1	TRBJ2-7	TGCAGCGTGAGGTTGGGGGGGTCCAAGTACGAGCAGTACTTC	CSVRLGGSKYEQYF
-	-	TRBV2	TRBJ1-2	TGTGCCAGCACGGTCTTTCTCAACTATGGCTACACCTTC	CASTVFLNYGYTF
-	-	TRBV20-1	TRBJ1-1	TGCAGTGCTAGCAGGACAGCCACTGAAGCTTTCTTT	CSASRTATEAFF
-	-	TRBV10-3	TRBJ2-2	TGTGCCACCGGCAGCGGCGGGGAGCTGTTTTTT	CATGSGGELFF
many	-	TRBV5-1	TRBJ2-7	TGCGCCAGCAGCTTGATCGTAGGGAACGACTACGAGCAGTACTTC	CASSLIVGNDYEQYF
-	TRBD1	TRBV12-3/TRBV12-4	TRBJ2-3	TGTGCCAGCAGTTGGGACAGGGGCACAGATACGCAGTATTTT	CASSWDRGTDTQYF
few	TRBD2	TRBV7-8	TRBJ2-1	TGTGCCAGCAGCTTCGGGACTAGCGGGGGTGATGAGCAGTTCTTC	CASSFGTSGGDEQFF
few	-	TRBV4-2	TRBJ2-1	TGTGCCAGCACCGATTCGCACTGGGGACTTACCCCTCGCAATGAGCAGTTCTTC	CASTDSHWGLTPRNEQFF
few	TRBD2	TRBV4-1	TRBJ2-2	TGCGCCAGCAGCCGAGGCAGTGGGACTAGCACCACCGGGGAGCTGTTTTTT	CASSRGSGTSTTGELFF
-	TRBD2	TRBV11-3	TRBJ2-3	TGTGCCAGCAGATCCGACACTAGCGGGGGGACAGATACGCAGTATTTT	CASRSDTSGGTDTQYF